This T cell receptor beta chain was sequenced during a study of glioma-infiltrating T cells. This clonotype showed up many times. Its antigen remains unidentified. Study-level findings and limits: Very few CDR3 sequences were shared between tissue and blood.

Amplification of TCR alpha and beta CDR3 regions from RNA used iRepertoire nested multiplex PCR. One-step reverse transcription and amplification started from approximately 100-400 ng of tissue mRNA or PBMC total RNA. Via MiXCR, TCRdb re-called the multiplex PCR reads, giving one row per CDR3 protein. The sample has 100,000 to 150,000 distinct CDR3 sequences; about 25% are singletons. V was cut by 2 bases and J by 4 bases, with 10 bases left in between. Germline values: CDR1 MNHNY, CDR2 SVGAGI (reference sequence). The CDR3 spans 14 residues. The TCR sequence derives from a human donor with low-grade glioma or glioblastoma, undergoing nonglioma brain surgery, or in good health (not recorded which). The rearrangement links TRBV6-6 to TRBJ2-3; D ambiguous. Material for sequencing was glioma tissue, nonneoplastic brain tissue, or PBMCs (not recorded which). The CDR3 region is CASSYQAHPDTQYF. DNA of the CDR3: TGTGCCAGCAGTTACCAGGCGCACCCAGATACGCAGTATTTT.